Below, 23 T cell receptor beta chains from the same sample are listed, as sequenced in a study of CD8 T cells in Susac syndrome. Random hexamers were used to reverse transcribe the RNA input (roughly 0.5 to 1 ug). Using its own MiXCR run on the immunoSEQ multiplex PCR reads, TCRdb lists one record per CDR3 protein. Here the sample spans under 250,000 distinct CDR3 sequences, 93% being singletons. The sequencing input was CD4+ T cells from PBMCs. All receptors come from a human donor with multiple sclerosis.

Points on this clonotype: The junction departs from the called germline gene at one end, perhaps through a read error. The chain combines TRBV5-6 with TRBJ2-1; 12 bases line up with TRBD2. Germline V gene sequence: CDR1 SGHDT, CDR2 YYEEEE. The CDR3 loop spans 15 amino acids. Here the CDR3 DNA reads TGTGCCGGCAGCAGGGGACTAGCGGGCTGGGATGAGCAGTTCTTC. Its protein product is CAGSRGLAGWDEQFF.

The chain combines TRBV20-1 with TRBJ2-1; D gene unclear. In germline, CDR1 is DFQATT, CDR2 SNEGSKA (reference sequence). The CDR3 totals 12 residues. V was cut by 6 bases and J by 6 bases, with 12 bases left in between. The CDR3 DNA reads as TGCAGTGCCGAAAAGGGTCCCAATGAGCAGTTCTTC. Protein: CSAEKGPNEQFF.

The V gene is TRBV20-1, the J gene TRBJ1-2; D uncertain. The ends were cut back, 2 bases at V and 4 bases at J, with 8 bases in the middle. The CDR3 is made up of 12 amino acids. CDR1 is DFQATT, CDR2 SNEGSKA, per germline (reference sequence). This CDR3 is CSARSGVYGYTF. CDR3 nucleotide sequence: TGCAGTGCTAGATCAGGTGTCTATGGCTACACCTTC.

V gene TRBV20-1 combines with J gene TRBJ2-3; possible D gene TRBD2, 5 bases. V was pared by 0 bases and J by 5 bases, with 12 bases between. The CDR3 covers 14 residues. The germline V gene encodes CDR1 DFQATT and CDR2 SNEGSKA (reference sequence). The CDR3 protein is CSARDPRGIDTQYF. The CDR3 DNA follows: TGCAGTGCTAGAGATCCAAGAGGGATAGATACGCAGTATTTT.

The table lists this clonotype with a count of one. The genes are TRBV20-1 and TRBJ2-5; 8 nucleotides line up with TRBD2. V gave up 6 bases and J gave up 5 bases; unmatched junction bases: 11. The CDR3 totals 14 residues. Germline-derived CDR1 and CDR2 are DFQATT and SNEGSKA (reference sequence). The CDR3, as DNA: TGCAGTGCGGAAACTAGCGGCTCAAGGGAGACCCAGTACTTC. Translating gives CSAETSGSRETQYF.

CDR3: CASSLIPNYEQYF. The CDR3 nucleotides read TGTGCCAGCAGCTTAATCCCCAATTACGAGCAGTACTTC. The chain links TRBV7-8 to TRBJ2-7; D is unclear. The CDR3 is 13 residues long. Trimming stripped 2 bases from V and 4 bases from J, with 9 bases between. Germline loops: CDR1 SGHVS, CDR2 FQNEAQ.

This sequence joins TRBV12-3 or TRBV12-4 and TRBJ1-4; 8 nucleotides line up with TRBD1. The CDR3 is 13 amino acids. The V and J ends lost 5 bases and 7 bases, in that order; junction bases with no gene match: 3. The CDR3 nucleotides read TGTGCCAGCAGTACAGGGGGTCGTGAAAAACTGTTTTTT. Its translation: CASSTGGREKLFF.

This clonotype was seen just once. The rearrangement joins TRBV7-3 to TRBJ2-1, with a weak D call TRBD2 (6 bases). CDR3 length: 14 amino acids. The V gene's germline CDR1 is SGHTA and CDR2 FQGTGA. The V gene lost 5 bases and the J gene lost 6 bases, with 14 bases spanning the gap. The CDR3 region has the DNA TGTGCCAGCAGCCGGGAGAGTTCCAGCAATGAGCAGTTCTTC. This codes for CASSRESSSNEQFF. Full variable domain (remainder filled in from reference TRBV7-3 and TRBJ2-1): GAGVSQTPSNKVTEKGKYVELRCDPISGHTALYWYRQSLGQGPEFLIYFQGTGAADDSGLPNDRFFAVRPEGSVSTLKIQRTERGDSAVYLCASSRESSSNEQFFGPGTRLTVL.

The rearrangement links TRBV7-9 to TRBJ2-1, with a tentative D call TRBD1 (5 bases). The germline gives CDR1 SEHNR, CDR2 FQNEAQ (reference sequence). The CDR3 contains 15 residues. Trimming took 3 bases from V and 6 from J, leaving 15 bases between them. CDR3 sequence reads: CASSFRQIQLNEQFF. Here the CDR3 DNA reads TGTGCCAGCAGCTTCCGACAGATTCAACTCAATGAGCAGTTCTTC. The entire variable domain, with the rest obtained from reference TRBV7-9 and TRBJ2-1, is as follows: DTGVSQNPRHKITKRGQNVTFRCDPISEHNRLYWYRQTLGQGPEFLTYFQNEAQLEKSRLLSDRFSAERPKGSFSTLEIQRTEQGDSAMYLCASSFRQIQLNEQFFGPGTRLTVL.

V usage is TRBV5-1 and J usage is TRBJ1-1, with no clear D. CDR1 is SGHRS, CDR2 YFSETQ, per germline. CDR3 length: 12 residues. Trimming took 2 bases from V and 8 from J, leaving 10 bases between them. The CDR3 spells CASSLPGPEAFF. CDR3 sequence (DNA): TGCGCCAGCAGCTTACCTGGGCCGGAAGCTTTCTTT.

This clonotype has only one observation. V and J are TRBV3-1 and TRBJ2-7, with D perhaps matching TRBD2 (6 bases). Germline V gene sequence: CDR1 LGHDT, CDR2 YNNKEL (reference sequence). V gave up 3 bases and J gave up 2 bases, with 14 bases separating them. CDR3 length: 15 amino acids. Written as DNA, the CDR3 is TGTGCCAGCAGCCATTCTAGCGACTTCGCCTACGAGCAGTACTTC. Amino acid sequence: CASSHSSDFAYEQYF.

The chain couples TRBV3-1 to TRBJ1-6, with D possibly matching TRBD1 (6 bases). Deletions cut 2 bases from V and 7 bases from J, with 15 bases between. CDR1 and CDR2 from the germline V gene are LGHDT and YNNKEL (reference sequence). CDR3 length: 16 residues. CDR3: CASSQLQGQRNSPLHF. As DNA, the CDR3 is TGTGCCAGCAGCCAATTGCAAGGACAGAGAAATTCACCCCTCCACTTT. The full variable domain, its missing parts supplied by reference TRBV3-1 and TRBJ1-6, is DTAVSQTPKYLVTQMGNDKSIKCEQNLGHDTMYWYKQDSKKFLKIMFSYNNKELIINETVPNRFSPKSPDKAHLNLHINSLELGDSAVYFCASSQLQGQRNSPLHFGNGTRLTVT.

The chain joins TRBV12-3 or TRBV12-4 to TRBJ2-7; perhaps TRBD1 as D (6 bases). V dropped 3 bases and J dropped 0 bases, with 9 bases sitting between them. The CDR3 extends over 14 amino acids. The chain's CDR3 is CASSLRTASYEQYF. The CDR3 DNA sequence: TGTGCCAGCAGTTTGAGGACAGCCTCCTACGAGCAGTACTTC.

CDR3 coding DNA: TGCAGCGTCGCTTACAGGGGTAATGAAAAACTGTTTTTT. It specifies CSVAYRGNEKLFF. The V gene is TRBV29-1, the J gene TRBJ1-4, with 7 bases aligning to TRBD1. V gave up 6 bases and J gave up 4 bases; unmatched junction bases: 5. This CDR3 has 13 residues. Germline V gives CDR1 SQVTM, CDR2 ANQGSEA. Based on the CDR3 plus reference TRBV29-1 and TRBJ1-4, the full variable domain is SAVISQKPSRDICQRGTSLTIQCQVDSQVTMMFWYRQQPGQSLTLIATANQGSEATYESGFVIDKFPISRPNLTFSTLTVSNMSPEDSSIYLCSVAYRGNEKLFFGSGTQLSVL.

V usage is TRBV18 and J usage is TRBJ1-1, with D hard to call. The V gene lost 0 bases and the J gene lost 3 bases, with 8 bases spanning the gap. In germline, CDR1 is KGHSH, CDR2 LQKENI. CDR3 size: 14 residues. The CDR3 sequence: CASSPPTKDTEAFF. DNA for the CDR3: TGTGCCAGCTCACCACCAACAAAGGACACTGAAGCTTTCTTT.

The chain joins TRBV10-3 to TRBJ2-5; the match to TRBD1 covers 7 bases. Germline CDR1 ENHRY, CDR2 SYGVKD. The CDR3 totals 13 residues. Trimming removed 4 bases from V and 5 bases from J; junction bases left unmatched: 4. This CDR3 reads CAISVDRAETQYF. The CDR3 bases are TGTGCCATCAGTGTAGACAGGGCTGAGACCCAGTACTTC.

The chain combines TRBV5-1 with TRBJ2-7, with a tentative D call TRBD2 (6 bases). V was trimmed by 4 bases and J by 1 base, leaving 12 bases between them. This CDR3 is 14 amino acids long. The germline V gene has CDR1 SGHRS and CDR2 YFSETQ. The CDR3 coding sequence is TGCGCCAGCAGCCGGGAGATAGGGTCCTACGAGCAGTACGTC. The encoded protein is CASSREIGSYEQYV.

Here the CDR3 DNA reads TGTGCCTGGAGTGTACTAGCGGGAAAAGAGACCCAGTACTTC. It encodes CAWSVLAGKETQYF. This chain joins TRBV30 and TRBJ2-5; 10 bases fit TRBD2. The CDR3 has 14 residues. Germline V gene sequence: CDR1 GTSNPN, CDR2 SVGIG (reference sequence). Losses at the gene ends were 0 bases for V and 3 bases for J; bases not matched to a gene: 1.

The chain uses TRBV3-1 and TRBJ2-1, with unresolved D. Germline V gene sequence: CDR1 LGHDT, CDR2 YNNKEL (reference sequence). V lost 1 base, J lost 10 bases, and 11 bases lay in between. This CDR3 spans 13 amino acids. Here the CDR3 reads CASSQVAAGEQFF. The CDR3 DNA sequence: TGTGCCAGCAGCCAAGTGGCGGCAGGCGAGCAGTTCTTC.

The chain joins TRBV2 to TRBJ2-3; 12 bases align to TRBD2. Trimming at V came to 3 bases and at J to 1 base, leaving 8 bases not matched to a gene. The CDR3 consists of 18 residues. CDR1 is SNHLY and CDR2 is FYNNEI in the germline V gene. For the CDR3, the DNA is TGTGCCAGCAGTGACGCTAGCGGGAGGGCCTATCGCACAGATACGCAGTATTTT. Amino acids: CASSDASGRAYRTDTQYF.

The chain joins TRBV6-5 to TRBJ1-5; 7 bases line up with TRBD1. The CDR3 contains 15 residues. CDR1 MNHEY and CDR2 SVGAGI come from the germline V gene. Trimming cost V 2 bases and J 5 bases; bases outside gene matches: 6. The CDR3 loop reads CASSYAGTADQPQHF. As DNA, the CDR3 is TGTGCCAGCAGTTACGCCGGGACAGCTGATCAGCCCCAGCATTTT.

This clonotype was counted a single time. V gene TRBV9 combines with J gene TRBJ2-3; D remains ambiguous. Trimming cost V 0 bases and J 4 bases, with 9 bases left between them. The CDR3 extends over 14 amino acids. In germline, CDR1 is SGDLS, CDR2 YYNGEE. CDR3 in amino acids: CASSVDAVADTQYF. CDR3 nucleotides: TGTGCCAGCAGCGTAGATGCAGTAGCAGATACGCAGTATTTT.

The J gene is TRBJ2-5, the V gene TRBV2, with D possibly matching TRBD2 (6 bases). Between the trimmed V and J ends, which lost 3 bases and 5 bases, there was a span of 16 bases. CDR1 and CDR2 from the germline V gene are SNHLY and FYNNEI. The CDR3 loop spans 15 amino acids. The CDR3 coding sequence is TGTGCCAGCAGTGACGGCGGGATGGGCGCGGAGACCCAGTACTTC. Encoded protein: CASSDGGMGAETQYF.